One T cell receptor beta chain is described in this entry. Its cognate antigen is unknown. The same CDR3 arises from other DNA sequences in this sample as well. Naive-designated CD8 cells lacked CD45RO, were positively enriched for CCR7, and omitted terminally differentiated effector memory CD45RA+ cells. Everyone who donated was a Caucasian adult who lived in Nashville, Tennessee. CDR1 is MDHEN and CDR2 is SYDVKM in the germline V gene. Trimming cost V 3 bases and J 1 base; bases outside gene matches: 4. The CDR3 runs 15 residues. This sample was included in a study of shared clonotypes between healthy human individuals. Findings of the study overall: Depth was large, yet rarefaction showed that sorted-subset sequencing was incomplete.

Profiled with immunoSEQ multiplex PCR; TCRdb holds only in-frame clones, not every one. The sample lists 2 million or so clones, 85% to 95% occurring once. The sequence was obtained from a man aged 18-30 years in good health. The sequenced sample was naive CD8+ T cells sorted from blood. The rearrangement joins TRBV28 to TRBJ2-7, with TRBD1 matching 9 bases. CDR3 sequence (DNA): TGTGCCAGCAGTTTGTCCGGGACAGGGTCCTACGAGCAGTACTTC. It translates to CASSLSGTGSYEQYF.